Listed here are 28 T cell receptor beta chains from one sample, sequenced in a study of blood T cell repertoires in COVID-19. Measured with immunoSEQ multiplex PCR; TCRdb has only the in-frame clones, and not every one. The data contain 150,000 to 200,000 clones, 60% to 80% of them singletons. The specimen sequenced was peripheral blood. These receptors came from a man in his 60s with active or convalescent COVID-19.

Concerning this clone itself: Different DNA sequences within this sample yield the same CDR3. V and J are TRBV6-5 and TRBJ1-3; 8 nucleotides agree with TRBD1. Germline V lookup: CDR1 MNHEY, CDR2 SVGAGI. The CDR3 is made up of 14 amino acids. With 5 bases clipped from V and 1 base from J, the junction kept 1 base outside the gene matches. CDR3 sequence reads: CASSRTGSGNTIYF. CDR3 coding DNA: TGTGCCAGCAGTCGGACAGGGTCTGGAAACACCATATATTTT.

There are a few counts of this clone. The CDR3 region is CASRSPDYYLDEQFF. The CDR3 DNA is TGTGCCAGCAGATCACCGGACTACTATCTCGATGAGCAGTTCTTC. The chain combines TRBV7-3 with TRBJ2-1, with a tentative D call TRBD2 (6 bases). The germline gives CDR1 SGHTA, CDR2 FQGTGA. This CDR3 region has 15 residues. The germline V and J ends were trimmed by 6 bases and 8 bases, with 20 bases remaining between them.

The rearrangement joins TRBV5-8 to TRBJ2-5; maybe TRBD1 (6 bases). The CDR3 runs to 15 residues. V gave up 3 bases and J gave up 3 bases, with 15 bases separating them. Germline V gene lookup returns CDR1 SGHTS and CDR2 YDEGEE. CDR3: CASSYYRASKETQYF. In DNA, the CDR3 is TGTGCCAGCAGCTACTACAGGGCAAGCAAAGAGACCCAGTACTTC.

This clone has just a few counts. CDR3 amino acids: CASRTGRGQPQHF. CDR3 nucleotide sequence: TGCGCCAGCAGGACAGGTAGGGGTCAGCCCCAGCATTTT. The chain links TRBV10-2 to TRBJ1-5; D is perhaps TRBD1 (6 bases). Germline V gene lookup returns CDR1 WSHSY and CDR2 SAAADI. The CDR3 totals 13 residues. V lost 6 bases, J lost 6 bases, and 12 bases lay in between.

The V call is TRBV5-6, the J call TRBJ2-5; D not certain. V lost 2 bases to trimming and J lost 3 bases, with 8 bases between them. The CDR3 is 13 amino acids. Germline V gene lookup returns CDR1 SGHDT and CDR2 YYEEEE. CDR3 sequence: CASSFGNEETQYF. The CDR3 bases are TGTGCCAGCAGCTTTGGCAATGAAGAGACCCAGTACTTC. Using reference TRBV5-6 and TRBJ2-5 for the parts outside the CDR3, the full variable domain is DAGVTQSPTHLIKTRGQQVTLRCSPKSGHDTVSWYQQALGQGPQFIFQYYEEEERQRGNFPDRFSGHQFPNYSSELNVNALLLGDSALYLCASSFGNEETQYFGPGTRLLVL.

The genes are TRBV3-1 (or the pseudogene TRBV3-2) and TRBJ1-4, with a tentative D call TRBD1 (6 bases). This CDR3 region has 13 residues. Germline V gene data show CDR1 as LGHDT and CDR2 as YNNKEL (reference sequence). Trimming shortened V by 4 bases and J by 7 bases, and 10 bases separated the two germline ends. This CDR3 reads CASSPSGVEKLFF. Here the CDR3 DNA reads TGTGCCAGCAGCCCTTCAGGGGTTGAAAAACTGTTTTTT.

This clone was observed a single time. The V and J genes are TRBV6-6 and TRBJ2-3; TRBD2 is a possible D gene (5 bases). V gave up 6 bases and J gave up 0 bases, with 16 bases separating them. This CDR3 has 16 amino acids. CDR1 is MNHNY and CDR2 is SVGAGI in the germline V gene (reference sequence). The CDR3 coding sequence is TGTGCCAGCAGACGCTCTTTTGGAGGTAGCACAGATACGCAGTATTTT. Translating it yields CASRRSFGGSTDTQYF.

The CDR3, as DNA: TGTGCCAGCAGCGTAGTTGGGGGAGGGCCCTACAATGAGCAGTTCTTC. As protein: CASSVVGGGPYNEQFF. The chain links TRBV9 to TRBJ2-1; 7 nucleotides align to TRBD2. The CDR3 totals 16 residues. V lost 0 bases, J lost 2 bases, and 5 bases stayed unmatched. The germline gives CDR1 SGDLS, CDR2 YYNGEE. Full variable domain (outside the CDR3, taken from reference TRBV9 and TRBJ2-1): DSGVTQTPKHLITATGQRVTLRCSPRSGDLSVYWYQQSLDQGLQFLIQYYNGEERAKGNILERFSAQQFPDLHSELNLSSLELGDSALYFCASSVVGGGPYNEQFFGPGTRLTVL.

The rearrangement links TRBV9 to TRBJ1-1; D is undetermined. The CDR3 is 13 residues long. V was trimmed by 10 bases and J by 1 base, leaving 14 bases between them. CDR1 and CDR2 (germline): SGDLS, YYNGEE. In nucleotides, the CDR3 is TGTGCCTCCTTCCCCGTTTGGAACACTGAAGCTTTCTTT. It yields the protein CASFPVWNTEAFF.

V gene TRBV7-2 combines with J gene TRBJ2-3; 9 nucleotides match TRBD2. CDR3 length: 17 residues. Germline CDR1 and CDR2: SGHTA and FQGNSA. Trimming at V came to 0 bases and at J to 2 bases, leaving 6 bases not matched to a gene. For the CDR3, the DNA is TGTGCCAGCAGCTTAGCTGGGGCGGGAGGGCTCACAGATACGCAGTATTTT. Its translation: CASSLAGAGGLTDTQYF.

The J gene is TRBJ2-3, the V gene TRBV7-2; no definite D call. The CDR3 totals 16 residues. CDR1 is SGHTA, CDR2 FQGNSA, per germline. Deletions cut 1 base from V and 4 bases from J, with 15 bases between. The chain's CDR3 is CASSLEAYEGSDTQYF. CDR3 DNA sequence: TGTGCCAGCAGCTTAGAAGCGTATGAAGGATCAGATACGCAGTATTTT.

The sample holds a few counts of this clone. This chain connects TRBV5-1 to TRBJ2-2, with TRBD2 matching 8 bases. The germline gives CDR1 SGHRS, CDR2 YFSETQ. The CDR3 is made up of 17 amino acids. V was pared by 4 bases and J by 5 bases, with 13 bases of the junction left unmatched. CDR3 residues: CASSLAVSGLATGELFF. The CDR3 bases are TGCGCCAGCAGCCTCGCGGTATCTGGACTAGCTACCGGGGAGCTGTTTTTT.

The genes are TRBV3-1 (or the pseudogene TRBV3-2) and TRBJ2-7; maybe TRBD1 (6 bases). CDR3 size: 15 residues. V was cut by 5 bases and J by 3 bases, with 17 bases left in between. CDR1 and CDR2 (germline): LGHDT, YNNKEL (reference sequence). The DNA of the CDR3 is TGTGCCAGCAGCGTCGCCCCGGACAGCTACTACGAGCAGTACTTC. Translating it yields CASSVAPDSYYEQYF.

This clone came up a few times. The chain couples TRBV27 to TRBJ1-1; weak D call: TRBD1 (6 bases). CDR1 is MNHEY, CDR2 SMNVEV, per germline (reference sequence). The CDR3 consists of 14 residues. Between the trimmed V and J ends, which lost 2 bases and 1 base, there was a span of 8 bases. The CDR3 sequence is CASSLGRGNTEAFF. Written as DNA, the CDR3 is TGTGCCAGCAGTTTAGGCAGGGGGAACACTGAAGCTTTCTTT.

The V gene is TRBV7-2, the J gene TRBJ2-1; TRBD2 aligns across 7 bases. The CDR3 length is 18 residues. The germline CDR1 and CDR2 sequences are SGHTA and FQGNSA. V shed 6 bases and J 3 bases; nucleotides not matched to a gene: 17. CDR3 sequence reads: CASSSSPRVGGNYNEQFF. CDR3 in DNA: TGTGCCAGCAGTTCGTCCCCGAGGGTGGGAGGGAACTACAATGAGCAGTTCTTC.

This chain links TRBV5-1 with TRBJ1-1; 7 nucleotides agree with TRBD1. The CDR3 extends over 15 amino acids. In germline, CDR1 is SGHRS, CDR2 YFSETQ. V shed 4 bases and J 0 bases; nucleotides not matched to a gene: 6. The CDR3 is CASSNRGRVNTEAFF. The CDR3 DNA reads TGCGCCAGCAGCAATAGGGGGCGCGTGAACACTGAAGCTTTCTTT.

The rearrangement joins TRBV29-1 to TRBJ2-3, with 9 bases identical to TRBD2. The germline CDR1 and CDR2 sequences are SQVTM and ANQGSEA. This CDR3 region has 16 residues. V trimming: 7 bases; J trimming: 0 bases; junction bases outside the gene matches: 11. This chain's CDR3 is CSGQGLADTSTDTQYF. CDR3 coding DNA: TGCAGCGGGCAGGGACTAGCAGACACTAGCACAGATACGCAGTATTTT.

The CDR3 loop reads CASSARGEGGRNEQFF. The CDR3 DNA is TGTGCCAGCAGCGCCAGAGGGGAAGGGGGTCGGAATGAGCAGTTCTTC. This chain connects TRBV9 to TRBJ2-1; perhaps TRBD1 as D (6 bases). Trimming removed 3 bases at V and 7 bases at J, with 20 bases between. Germline-derived CDR1 and CDR2 are SGDLS and YYNGEE. CDR3 length: 16 residues.

This chain links TRBV5-1 with TRBJ2-1; 10 nucleotides agree with TRBD2. The V segment lost 2 bases and the J segment 7 bases; nucleotides outside the gene matches: 3. In germline, CDR1 is SGHRS, CDR2 YFSETQ. The CDR3 spans 14 residues. CDR3 sequence: CASSLWTSGNEQFF. The DNA for the CDR3 is TGCGCCAGCAGCTTATGGACTAGCGGTAATGAGCAGTTCTTC. Combining the CDR3 with reference TRBV5-1 and TRBJ2-1 gives the whole variable domain KAGVTQTPRYLIKTRGQQVTLSCSPISGHRSVSWYQQTPGQGLQFLFEYFSETQRNKGNFPGRFSGRQFSNSRSEMNVSTLELGDSALYLCASSLWTSGNEQFFGPGTRLTVL.

This sequence joins TRBV9 and TRBJ1-5; tentative D call: TRBD1 (5 bases). The CDR3 length is 16 residues. The germline V gene has CDR1 SGDLS and CDR2 YYNGEE. V lost 3 bases to trimming and J lost 3 bases, with 16 bases between them. CDR3 nucleotides: TGTGCCAGCAGCGCGAGCGGGACGGTTAACAATCAGCCCCAGCATTTT. Its translation: CASSASGTVNNQPQHF. Full variable domain (rest looked up from reference TRBV9 and TRBJ1-5): DSGVTQTPKHLITATGQRVTLRCSPRSGDLSVYWYQQSLDQGLQFLIQYYNGEERAKGNILERFSAQQFPDLHSELNLSSLELGDSALYFCASSASGTVNNQPQHFGDGTRLSIL.

This rearrangement joins TRBV4-1 to TRBJ2-7; TRBD1 matches at 9 bases. CDR1 MGHRA and CDR2 YSYEKL come from the germline V gene. The CDR3 extends over 15 amino acids. V was pared by 3 bases and J by 3 bases, with 6 bases of the junction left unmatched. CDR3 amino acids: CASSQPGQGFYEQYF. The CDR3 coding sequence is TGCGCCAGCAGCCAGCCGGGACAGGGTTTCTACGAGCAGTACTTC.

This clone appeared a few times. The V and J genes are TRBV5-5 and TRBJ1-5; D may be TRBD1 (5 bases). The CDR3 extends over 14 amino acids. The germline V gene has CDR1 SGHKS and CDR2 YYEKEE (reference sequence). Trimming cost V 3 bases and J 6 bases, with 13 bases left between them. This chain's CDR3 is CASSSYPGLQPQHF. CDR3 nucleotides: TGTGCCAGCAGCTCCTACCCAGGGCTTCAGCCCCAGCATTTT.

The rearrangement uses TRBV25-1 and TRBJ2-7, with 7 bases identical to TRBD2. Germline-derived CDR1 and CDR2 are MGHDK and SYGVNS. This CDR3 has 13 amino acids. Trimming took 5 bases from V and 7 from J; bases not matched to a gene: 8. CDR3 loop: CASSLARAGEQYF. In nucleotides, the CDR3 is TGTGCCAGCAGTTTAGCCCGAGCGGGAGAGCAGTACTTC.

J is TRBJ1-4 and V is TRBV6-6, with D perhaps matching TRBD1 (5 bases). Trimming left V 5 bases short and J 4 bases short, with 32 bases between. The length of the CDR3 is 21 residues. Germline values: CDR1 MNHNY, CDR2 SVGAGI (reference sequence). The CDR3 nucleotides read TGTGCCAGCAGTCGGGGCGGGACTAGCGGGAGGAGTAGGGATTATAATGAAAAACTGTTTTTT. This gives the protein CASSRGGTSGRSRDYNEKLFF.

The gene calls are TRBV24-1 and TRBJ2-1; possible D gene TRBD2, 5 bases. The germline V and J ends were trimmed by 8 bases and 10 bases, with 23 bases remaining between them. This CDR3 spans 15 amino acids. Germline V CDR1 and CDR2: KGHDR, SFDVKD. The CDR3 loop is CATTVGPGVVREQFF. CDR3 nucleotide sequence: TGTGCCACCACGGTCGGACCCGGGGTGGTTCGGGAGCAGTTCTTC.

There are a few counts of this clone. The V gene is TRBV6-4, the J gene TRBJ2-1; TRBD2 matches 10 bases. The CDR3 runs to 16 residues. V trimming: 6 bases; J trimming: 9 bases; junction bases outside the gene matches: 14. Germline-derived CDR1 and CDR2 are MRHNA and SNTAGT. The CDR3 protein is CASRVDSGAGGGEQFF. The CDR3 nucleotides are TGTGCCAGCAGAGTGGATTCCGGAGCGGGAGGGGGTGAGCAGTTCTTC.

The gene calls are TRBV10-3 and TRBJ1-1, with D hard to call. Germline CDR1 and CDR2: ENHRY and SYGVKD. Trimming removed 2 bases from V and 0 bases from J, with 16 bases in between. The CDR3 length is 17 residues. The CDR3 is CAISERQDPSVNTEAFF. CDR3 sequence (DNA): TGTGCCATCAGTGAGCGACAAGACCCCTCCGTGAACACTGAAGCTTTCTTT.

In nucleotides, the CDR3 is TGTGCCAGCAGTTTAAACAGGCCGAGCTCTGGAAACACCATATATTTT. Translation: CASSLNRPSSGNTIYF. V is TRBV27 and J is TRBJ1-3; tentative D call: TRBD1 (5 bases). The germline V gene encodes CDR1 MNHEY and CDR2 SMNVEV (reference sequence). Trimming pared 2 bases from V and 0 bases from J, leaving 11 bases between. This CDR3 spans 16 amino acids.